This T cell receptor (beta chain) was found in a study of PD-1 blockade in classical Hodgkin lymphoma. Whole-study results and caveats: Diversity similar to that of newly diagnosed patients was seen at baseline in complete responders. TCR diversity rose significantly by C4D1 in CD4+ but not CD8+ cells.

Comments on this clone: What it binds is unknown.

In every patient, relapse followed autologous stem cell transplantation, while exposure to brentuximab vedotin differed. Germline CDR1 is MNHEY and CDR2 is SMNVEV (reference sequence). CDR3 length: 14 amino acids. Profiling relied on immunoSEQ multiplex PCR, and the TCRdb table lists in-frame clones only, not all of them. Of around 30,000 clones in the sample, 71% were seen once. The rearrangement joins TRBV27 to TRBJ2-5; D call uncertain. The DNA end is a closer match to TRBJ2-7, so the J assignment may be wrong. The origin of this receptor is a human donor with classical Hodgkin lymphoma. Material: peripheral blood mononuclear cells (PBMCs), obtained before the second cycle of nivolumab. CDR3 protein: CASSLGLGSSEQYF. The CDR3, as DNA: TGTGCCAGCAGCCTGGGGTTGGGGTCCAGCGAGCAGTACTTC.